This passage covers 24 T cell receptor beta chains from one sample sequenced in a study of blood T cell repertoires in COVID-19. Repertoires were generated with immunoSEQ multiplex PCR, while TCRdb's copy carries only in-frame clones and drops some. The data hold about 230,000 clones, with roughly 85% observed a single time. The sequencing input was PBMCs or T cells enriched from blood (not recorded which). All receptors derive from a man between 25 and 39 years old who had recovered from COVID-19.

The rearrangement links TRBV15 to TRBJ2-5; 7 nucleotides line up with TRBD1. V was clipped by 0 bases and J by 3 bases; unmatched bases: 1. Germline V gene data show CDR1 as LNHNV and CDR2 as YYDKDF (reference sequence). The CDR3 runs to 14 residues. CDR3 protein: CATSRDQGEETQYF. Here the CDR3 DNA reads TGTGCCACCAGCAGAGATCAGGGGGAAGAGACCCAGTACTTC.

The chain joins TRBV30 to TRBJ1-4, with a weak D call TRBD1 (6 bases). Germline CDR1 reads GTSNPN; CDR2 reads SVGIG (reference sequence). V was cut by 5 bases and J by 0 bases, with 10 bases left in between. There are 14 residues in the CDR3. CDR3 DNA sequence: TGTGCCTGGGGGGGCCAGACAACTAATGAAAAACTGTTTTTT. Translating it yields CAWGGQTTNEKLFF.

The genes are TRBV27 and TRBJ1-6; TRBD1 is a possible D gene (5 bases). The CDR3 totals 15 residues. V was shortened by 7 bases and J by 10 bases, with 20 bases between the two germline ends. Germline assignment: CDR1 MNHEY and CDR2 SMNVEV (reference sequence). CDR3 nucleotides: TGTGCCAGCACCAAGGGGCTAAACGTTGCGTCACCCCTCCACTTT. It codes for CASTKGLNVASPLHF.

This rearrangement joins TRBV4-3 to TRBJ2-7, with 11 bases aligning to TRBD2. The V gene's germline CDR1 is LGHNA and CDR2 YSLEER. CDR3 length: 19 residues. V was pared by 3 bases and J by 7 bases, with 20 bases of the junction left unmatched. The CDR3 loop is CASSQDTGHFSGGASEQYF. DNA for the CDR3: TGCGCCAGCAGCCAGGACACGGGACATTTTAGCGGGGGGGCCTCTGAGCAGTACTTC.

The CDR3 protein is CASSQKGGVYGYTF. CDR3 bases: TGTGCCAGCAGCCAGAAGGGGGGGGTCTATGGCTACACCTTC. The chain carries TRBV9 and TRBJ1-2; weak D call: TRBD1 (6 bases). The CDR3 length is 14 residues. Looked up from germline, CDR1 is SGDLS and CDR2 is YYNGEE. Deletions cut 4 bases from V and 4 bases from J, with 14 bases between.

This sequence joins TRBV5-1 and TRBJ1-1; no clear D gene. Trimming removed 4 bases from V and 7 bases from J, with 17 bases in between. Germline assignment: CDR1 SGHRS and CDR2 YFSETQ. The CDR3 is 14 residues long. This CDR3 is CASSPQLSGLEAFF. In DNA, the CDR3 is TGCGCCAGCAGCCCCCAGCTGTCGGGTCTTGAAGCTTTCTTT.

V gene TRBV7-2 combines with J gene TRBJ1-5, with 8 bases that match TRBD1. CDR3 length: 15 amino acids. J was trimmed by 7 bases and V by 2 bases; bases with no gene match: 7. CDR1 is SGHTA, CDR2 FQGNSA, per germline. The CDR3 is CASSLFQGARQPQHF. CDR3 coding DNA: TGTGCCAGCAGCTTATTCCAGGGGGCTAGGCAGCCCCAGCATTTT.

The CDR3 reads CARDRVEIFVGYEQYF. The CDR3 DNA reads TGTGCCAGAGACAGGGTGGAAATCTTCGTGGGCTACGAGCAGTACTTC. The chain recombines TRBV6-4 with TRBJ2-7; TRBD1 agrees at 7 bases. CDR1 is MRHNA, CDR2 SNTAGT, per germline. The V and J ends lost 9 bases and 3 bases, in that order; junction bases with no gene match: 17. This CDR3 has 16 amino acids.

V and J are TRBV3-1 (or the pseudogene TRBV3-2) and TRBJ1-3; D call uncertain. Trimming removed 7 bases from V and 0 bases from J, with 10 bases in between. Germline V gene data show CDR1 as LGHDT and CDR2 as YNNKEL (reference sequence). There are 14 residues in the CDR3. The CDR3 DNA reads as TGTGCCAGCACGGGAGGAGACTCTGGAAACACCATATATTTT. Protein sequence: CASTGGDSGNTIYF.

Regarding this clone: Other DNA sequences in the sample encode the same CDR3. The chain links TRBV19 to TRBJ1-3; D possibly corresponds to TRBD1 (5 bases). Between the trimmed V and J ends, which lost 3 bases and 2 bases, there was a span of 8 bases. Germline V gene lookup returns CDR1 LNHDA and CDR2 SQIVND (reference sequence). The length of the CDR3 is 14 residues. The CDR3 region has the DNA TGTGCCAGTAGTATCACGGGGGCTGGAAACACCATATATTTT. Amino acids: CASSITGAGNTIYF.

The chain recombines TRBV6-5 with TRBJ2-2; D unresolved. The V gene lost 6 bases and the J gene lost 1 base, with 9 bases spanning the gap. This CDR3 region has 14 residues. Germline CDR1 and CDR2: MNHEY and SVGAGI. In DNA form, the CDR3 reads TGTGCCAGCAGAACAGCCCAGAACACCGGGGAGCTGTTTTTT. The encoded protein is CASRTAQNTGELFF.

The chain combines TRBV27 with TRBJ2-3; TRBD2 agrees at 7 bases. CDR1 is MNHEY and CDR2 is SMNVEV in the germline V gene (reference sequence). The ends lost 6 bases at V and 6 bases at J; junction bases unmatched: 21. The CDR3 runs 18 residues. The CDR3 nucleotides are TGTGCCAGCAGCCCAAAAACCGGGACTACGAAAAGGCGGGATACGCAGTATTTT. It yields the protein CASSPKTGTTKRRDTQYF.

The rearrangement joins TRBV28 to TRBJ1-6; 7 nucleotides match TRBD1. The CDR3 consists of 19 residues. Trimming cost V 8 bases and J 0 bases; bases outside gene matches: 16. Germline CDR1 reads MDHEN; CDR2 reads SYDVKM. The CDR3, as DNA: TGTGCCAGCGGCGGGACAGACCGTATAAGATTCTCCTATAATTCACCCCTCCACTTT. This translates into CASGGTDRIRFSYNSPLHF. The complete variable domain, with remaining parts taken from reference TRBV28 and TRBJ1-6, reads DVKVTQSSRYLVKRTGEKVFLECVQDMDHENMFWYRQDPGLGLRLIYFSYDVKMKEKGDIPEGYSVSREKKERFSLILESASTNQTSMYLCASGGTDRIRFSYNSPLHFGNGTRLTVT.

This chain uses TRBV10-3 with TRBJ1-4; 9 bases match TRBD1. V lost 3 bases and J lost 7; bases outside the gene matches: 9. This CDR3 comprises 16 residues. Germline V lookup: CDR1 ENHRY, CDR2 SYGVKD. CDR3 sequence reads: CAISDHTGQGREKLFF. CDR3 sequence (DNA): TGTGCCATCAGTGATCACACGGGACAGGGACGTGAAAAACTGTTTTTT.

The chain carries TRBV6-5 and TRBJ2-7; D may be TRBD1 (5 bases). Germline values: CDR1 MNHEY, CDR2 SVGAGI. Trimming removed 7 bases at V and 3 bases at J, with 13 bases between. The CDR3 runs to 13 residues. As DNA, the CDR3 is TGTGCCAGCACGTCGACAGACCTCTACGAGCAGTACTTC. Amino acids: CASTSTDLYEQYF.

The chain has TRBV6-5 and TRBJ1-2, with TRBD1 as a possible D gene (5 bases). CDR1 and CDR2 (germline): MNHEY, SVGAGI. The CDR3 is made up of 14 amino acids. Trimming stripped 0 bases from V and 11 bases from J, with 16 bases between. CDR3 nucleotide sequence: TGTGCCAGCAGTTACTCACTCCTGACAGAGCAGTACACCTTC. Its translation: CASSYSLLTEQYTF.

The chain has TRBV12-5 and TRBJ1-3; a possible D gene is TRBD1 (5 bases). V was shortened by 4 bases and J by 0 bases, with 7 bases between the two germline ends. The germline V gene encodes CDR1 LGHNT and CDR2 FRNRAP. There are 14 residues in the CDR3. This CDR3 reads CASGWGGSGNTIYF. The DNA of the CDR3 is TGTGCTAGTGGTTGGGGGGGCTCTGGAAACACCATATATTTT.

The V call is TRBV5-1, the J call TRBJ2-1; possible D gene TRBD1, 5 bases. The CDR3 loop spans 14 amino acids. Germline CDR1 is SGHRS and CDR2 is YFSETQ. The V gene lost 2 bases and the J gene lost 5 bases, with 11 bases spanning the gap. CDR3 in amino acids: CASSFPTANNEQFF. In nucleotides, the CDR3 is TGCGCCAGCAGCTTCCCGACAGCTAACAATGAGCAGTTCTTC.

The chain recombines TRBV24-1 with TRBJ2-3; weak D call: TRBD2 (6 bases). Germline assignment: CDR1 KGHDR and CDR2 SFDVKD. The CDR3 extends over 12 amino acids. Trimming cost V 9 bases and J 3 bases, with 9 bases left between them. As DNA, the CDR3 is TGTGCCACCCGCGGAGGGACAGATACGCAGTATTTT. This gives the protein CATRGGTDTQYF.

J is TRBJ1-5 and V is TRBV6-4; D call uncertain. CDR3 size: 15 residues. Germline assignment: CDR1 MRHNA and CDR2 SNTAGT. V lost 6 bases, J lost 0 bases, and 12 bases lay in between. The CDR3 spells CASRPEDYSNQPQHF. The CDR3 nucleotides are TGTGCCAGCAGACCCGAGGATTATAGCAATCAGCCCCAGCATTTT.

The J gene is TRBJ2-5, the V gene TRBV3-1 (or the pseudogene TRBV3-2); TRBD2 might be the D (5 bases). The germline V gene encodes CDR1 LGHDT and CDR2 YNNKEL (reference sequence). This CDR3 contains 15 residues. Trimming left V 4 bases short and J 5 bases short, with 17 bases between. The CDR3 here is CASSREMTGGETQYF. The CDR3, as DNA: TGTGCCAGCAGCCGAGAAATGACGGGCGGGGAGACCCAGTACTTC.

J is TRBJ1-1 and V is TRBV19; perhaps TRBD1 as D (6 bases). The ends were cut back, 4 bases at V and 11 bases at J, with 20 bases in the middle. Germline loops: CDR1 LNHDA, CDR2 SQIVND (reference sequence). This CDR3 has 14 amino acids. DNA of the CDR3: TGTGCCAGTAGTAGTACCTCGGGACACCTTAGGGCTTTCTTT. Protein: CASSSTSGHLRAFF.

J is TRBJ2-3 and V is TRBV9; D possibly corresponds to TRBD2 (7 bases). V was cut by 0 bases and J by 2 bases, with 13 bases left in between. The CDR3 spans 16 residues. CDR1 is SGDLS and CDR2 is YYNGEE in the germline V gene. CDR3 sequence reads: CASSVEGGGPTDTQYF. DNA for the CDR3: TGTGCCAGCAGCGTAGAGGGCGGGGGCCCCACAGATACGCAGTATTTT. Full variable domain (rest looked up from reference TRBV9 and TRBJ2-3): DSGVTQTPKHLITATGQRVTLRCSPRSGDLSVYWYQQSLDQGLQFLIQYYNGEERAKGNILERFSAQQFPDLHSELNLSSLELGDSALYFCASSVEGGGPTDTQYFGPGTRLTVL.

This clone was seen a handful of times. The rearrangement uses TRBV28 and TRBJ2-7; D call uncertain. This CDR3 has 16 residues. Trimming took off 4 bases at V and 1 base at J, with 17 bases between the two ends. Germline assignment: CDR1 MDHEN and CDR2 SYDVKM. The CDR3 loop reads CASSSLGAESSYEQYF. The DNA for the CDR3 is TGTGCCAGCAGTTCACTCGGAGCTGAGTCTTCCTACGAGCAGTACTTC.